This is a list of T cell receptor beta chains from one sample in a study of T cells after yellow fever vaccination. TCRdb independently ran MiXCR on the 5' RACE reads; one entry per CDR3 protein. The data hold around 360,000 distinct CDR3 sequences, with about 9.9% observed a single time. The sample here was PBMCs, taken on the day of the first yellow fever vaccination. Receptors originate from a man younger than 35 who received the YFV17D yellow fever vaccine. Both conserved end residues are part of each CDR3. D genes are given only for firm matches. Expanded clones are given a class, and other clones once, few, many or no size at all.

len: 15; abundance: few; j_gene: TRBJ2-3; v_gene: TRBV4-3; d_gene: -; CDR3aa: CASSQAGAITDTQYF; CDR3nt: TGCGCCAGCAGCCAGGCCGGGGCGATCACAGATACGCAGTATTTT
len: 14; abundance: -; j_gene: TRBJ1-2; v_gene: TRBV7-8; d_gene: TRBD1; CDR3aa: CASSFGQAEGGYTF; CDR3nt: TGTGCCAGCAGCTTCGGACAGGCTGAGGGTGGCTACACCTTC
len: 15; abundance: -; j_gene: TRBJ1-1; v_gene: TRBV4-1; d_gene: -; CDR3aa: CASSQKIRPGTEAFF; CDR3nt: TGCGCCAGCAGCCAGAAAATTAGGCCCGGGACTGAAGCTTTCTTT
len: 15; abundance: many; j_gene: TRBJ2-3; v_gene: TRBV5-1; d_gene: -; CDR3aa: CASSLERTSTDTQYF; CDR3nt: TGCGCCAGCAGCCTCGAGCGCACCAGCACAGATACGCAGTATTTT
len: 14; abundance: -; j_gene: TRBJ2-7; v_gene: TRBV7-6; d_gene: TRBD1; CDR3aa: CASSLTGGHDEQYF; CDR3nt: TGTGCCAGCAGCCTGACAGGGGGCCACGACGAGCAGTACTTC
len: 17; abundance: -; j_gene: TRBJ1-6; v_gene: TRBV7-8; d_gene: -; CDR3aa: CASSLVAGGSYNSPLHF; CDR3nt: TGTGCCAGCAGCTTAGTGGCGGGGGGCTCCTATAATTCACCCCTCCACTTT
len: 15; abundance: -; j_gene: TRBJ2-1; v_gene: TRBV7-2; d_gene: -; CDR3aa: CASSLAGFTGTVQFF; CDR3nt: TGTGCCAGCAGCTTAGCGGGCTTCACTGGAACGGTGCAGTTCTTC
len: 13; abundance: -; j_gene: TRBJ2-5; v_gene: TRBV2; d_gene: TRBD2; CDR3aa: CASSESGTSPKHF; CDR3nt: TGTGCCAGCAGTGAATCCGGGACTAGCCCAAAGCACTTC
len: 15; abundance: few; j_gene: TRBJ1-2; v_gene: TRBV3-1; d_gene: -; CDR3aa: CASSQGERTNYGYTF; CDR3nt: TGTGCCAGCAGCCAAGGGGAACGCACTAACTATGGCTACACCTTC
len: 15; abundance: many; j_gene: TRBJ2-6; v_gene: TRBV7-2; d_gene: -; CDR3aa: CASSLVAWGANVLTF; CDR3nt: TGTGCCAGCAGCTTAGTCGCTTGGGGGGCCAACGTCCTGACTTTC
len: 15; abundance: few; j_gene: TRBJ2-2; v_gene: TRBV6-2/TRBV6-3; d_gene: TRBD2; CDR3aa: CASSRGGAGTGELFF; CDR3nt: TGTGCCAGCAGCCGCGGGGGGGCCGGCACCGGGGAGCTGTTTTTT
len: 15; abundance: -; j_gene: TRBJ1-5; v_gene: TRBV3-1; d_gene: TRBD1; CDR3aa: CASSRSGTVNQPQHF; CDR3nt: TGTGCCAGCAGCCGTTCCGGGACAGTCAATCAGCCCCAGCATTTT
len: 17; abundance: -; j_gene: TRBJ2-1; v_gene: TRBV6-5; d_gene: TRBD2; CDR3aa: CASSYATGTSAYNEQFF; CDR3nt: TGTGCCAGCAGTTACGCCACCGGGACTAGCGCATACAATGAGCAGTTCTTC
len: 14; abundance: -; j_gene: TRBJ2-5; v_gene: TRBV29-1; d_gene: TRBD1; CDR3aa: CSVEGPTGLETQYF; CDR3nt: TGCAGCGTTGAAGGACCGACAGGGTTAGAGACCCAGTACTTC
len: 14; abundance: few; j_gene: TRBJ2-1; v_gene: TRBV18; d_gene: -; CDR3aa: CASSPGPPGDEQFF; CDR3nt: TGTGCCAGCTCACCTGGCCCCCCTGGAGATGAGCAGTTCTTC
len: 13; abundance: few; j_gene: TRBJ2-3; v_gene: TRBV5-1; d_gene: -; CDR3aa: CASSAGFTDTQYF; CDR3nt: TGCGCCAGCAGCGCGGGGTTCACAGATACGCAGTATTTT
len: 15; abundance: -; j_gene: TRBJ1-5; v_gene: TRBV6-5; d_gene: TRBD1; CDR3aa: CASSNAGQGNQPQHF; CDR3nt: TGTGCCAGCAGTAACGCGGGACAGGGAAATCAGCCCCAGCATTTT
len: 15; abundance: few; j_gene: TRBJ2-5; v_gene: TRBV7-9; d_gene: TRBD2; CDR3aa: CASSPGLAGLETQYF; CDR3nt: TGTGCCAGCAGCCCGGGACTAGCGGGGTTGGAGACCCAGTACTTC
len: 17; abundance: -; j_gene: TRBJ1-5; v_gene: TRBV4-3; d_gene: -; CDR3aa: CASSQEPFRVYNQPQHF; CDR3nt: TGCGCCAGCAGCCAAGAACCCTTTAGGGTTTACAATCAGCCCCAGCATTTT
len: 13; abundance: many; j_gene: TRBJ2-5; v_gene: TRBV27; d_gene: TRBD2; CDR3aa: CASRGLAGETQYF; CDR3nt: TGTGCCAGCAGAGGACTAGCGGGAGAGACCCAGTACTTC
len: 14; abundance: few; j_gene: TRBJ1-1; v_gene: TRBV3-1; d_gene: -; CDR3aa: CASSQVVLGGGAFF; CDR3nt: TGTGCCAGCAGCCAAGTGGTATTGGGGGGGGGAGCTTTCTTT
len: 16; abundance: -; j_gene: TRBJ2-5; v_gene: TRBV30; d_gene: TRBD1; CDR3aa: CAWSALGTGTRETQYF; CDR3nt: TGTGCCTGGAGTGCCCTCGGGACAGGGACCCGCGAGACCCAGTACTTC
len: 16; abundance: few; j_gene: TRBJ2-5; v_gene: TRBV6-1; d_gene: TRBD2; CDR3aa: CASSVMGGGTRETQYF; CDR3nt: TGTGCCAGCAGTGTGATGGGCGGGGGGACCCGCGAGACCCAGTACTTC
len: 18; abundance: -; j_gene: TRBJ2-1; v_gene: TRBV4-3; d_gene: -; CDR3aa: CASSQETSDGTLYNEQFF; CDR3nt: TGCGCCAGCAGCCAAGAGACCTCCGACGGGACTTTATACAATGAGCAGTTCTTC
len: 19; abundance: -; j_gene: TRBJ2-5; v_gene: TRBV11-1; d_gene: TRBD1; CDR3aa: CASSLSDKATGVMFETQYF; CDR3nt: TGTGCCAGCAGCTTGTCCGATAAGGCTACAGGGGTGATGTTCGAGACCCAGTACTTC
len: 16; abundance: many; j_gene: TRBJ2-1; v_gene: TRBV4-3; d_gene: TRBD2; CDR3aa: CASSQDSWLADNEQFF; CDR3nt: TGCGCCAGCAGCCAAGATTCTTGGCTAGCGGACAATGAGCAGTTCTTC
len: 15; abundance: -; j_gene: TRBJ1-2; v_gene: TRBV15; d_gene: -; CDR3aa: CATSRDQGALYGYTF; CDR3nt: TGTGCCACCAGCAGAGATCAAGGAGCCCTCTATGGCTACACCTTC
len: 16; abundance: -; j_gene: TRBJ2-1; v_gene: TRBV18; d_gene: TRBD2; CDR3aa: CASSVQGGLAVHEQFF; CDR3nt: TGTGCCAGCTCAGTTCAAGGGGGACTAGCCGTTCATGAGCAGTTCTTC
len: 15; abundance: -; j_gene: TRBJ1-1; v_gene: TRBV12-5; d_gene: -; CDR3aa: CASGSPQGVDTEAFF; CDR3nt: TGTGCTAGTGGTTCCCCACAGGGTGTGGACACTGAAGCTTTCTTT
len: 16; abundance: few; j_gene: TRBJ1-1; v_gene: TRBV20-1; d_gene: -; CDR3aa: CSARELGAGGDLWAFF; CDR3nt: TGCAGTGCTAGAGAACTGGGGGCAGGAGGCGATTTGTGGGCTTTCTTT
len: 14; abundance: few; j_gene: TRBJ2-1; v_gene: TRBV5-1; d_gene: -; CDR3aa: CASSLDRGAGEQFF; CDR3nt: TGCGCCAGCAGCTTGGACCGGGGTGCGGGTGAGCAGTTCTTC
len: 14; abundance: few; j_gene: TRBJ2-1; v_gene: TRBV6-1; d_gene: TRBD2; CDR3aa: CASRDAGGADEQFF; CDR3nt: TGTGCCAGCAGAGACGCGGGGGGGGCCGATGAGCAGTTCTTC
len: 15; abundance: few; j_gene: TRBJ1-1; v_gene: TRBV5-5; d_gene: -; CDR3aa: CASSPRRLVNTEAFF; CDR3nt: TGTGCCAGCAGCCCCAGGCGACTGGTGAACACTGAAGCTTTCTTT
len: 13; abundance: -; j_gene: TRBJ1-5; v_gene: TRBV7-2; d_gene: -; CDR3aa: CASSPVAGQPQHF; CDR3nt: TGTGCCAGCAGCCCCGTTGCGGGTCAGCCCCAGCATTTT
len: 17; abundance: few; j_gene: TRBJ1-6; v_gene: TRBV4-3; d_gene: TRBD1; CDR3aa: CASSQKGPRGRDSPLHF; CDR3nt: TGCGCCAGCAGCCAAAAAGGTCCCAGGGGGCGGGATTCACCCCTCCACTTT
len: 16; abundance: -; j_gene: TRBJ1-6; v_gene: TRBV7-2; d_gene: -; CDR3aa: CASSLNQNRRSSPLHF; CDR3nt: TGTGCCAGCAGCTTAAATCAGAACAGGCGGAGTTCACCCCTCCACTTT
len: 15; abundance: few; j_gene: TRBJ2-5; v_gene: TRBV7-2; d_gene: -; CDR3aa: CASSQGVGSGETQYF; CDR3nt: TGTGCCAGCAGCCAAGGGGTAGGGTCGGGGGAGACCCAGTACTTC
len: 16; abundance: -; j_gene: TRBJ1-1; v_gene: TRBV15; d_gene: -; CDR3aa: CATSRSDRKLNTEAFF; CDR3nt: TGTGCCACCAGCAGATCGGACAGAAAGTTAAACACTGAAGCTTTCTTT
len: 16; abundance: few; j_gene: TRBJ2-2; v_gene: TRBV4-1; d_gene: -; CDR3aa: CASSQDGRGVTGELFF; CDR3nt: TGCGCCAGCAGCCAAGATGGGCGCGGGGTTACCGGGGAGCTGTTTTTT
len: 14; abundance: few; j_gene: TRBJ1-6; v_gene: TRBV3-1; d_gene: -; CDR3aa: CASSQVPYNSPLHF; CDR3nt: TGTGCCAGCAGCCAAGTCCCCTATAATTCACCCCTCCACTTT
len: 13; abundance: few; j_gene: TRBJ1-2; v_gene: TRBV3-1; d_gene: -; CDR3aa: CASSPRASYGYTF; CDR3nt: TGTGCCAGCAGCCCCAGGGCCTCCTATGGCTACACCTTC
len: 13; abundance: few; j_gene: TRBJ2-4; v_gene: TRBV7-9; d_gene: TRBD1; CDR3aa: CASSLAGTEIQYF; CDR3nt: TGTGCCAGCAGCTTAGCCGGGACAGAAATTCAGTACTTC
len: 13; abundance: many; j_gene: TRBJ2-1; v_gene: TRBV2; d_gene: TRBD1; CDR3aa: CASSQTGGYEQFF; CDR3nt: TGTGCCAGCAGTCAGACAGGGGGATATGAGCAGTTCTTC
len: 16; abundance: many; j_gene: TRBJ1-4; v_gene: TRBV7-2; d_gene: -; CDR3aa: CASSLLGGATNEKLFF; CDR3nt: TGTGCCAGCAGCTTGTTGGGTGGGGCAACTAATGAAAAACTGTTTTTT
len: 15; abundance: -; j_gene: TRBJ2-3; v_gene: TRBV4-2; d_gene: TRBD1; CDR3aa: CASSQIQGGEDTQSF; CDR3nt: TGTGCCAGCAGCCAAATACAGGGGGGCGAAGATACGCAGTCTTTT
len: 14; abundance: few; j_gene: TRBJ2-3; v_gene: TRBV4-3; d_gene: -; CDR3aa: CASSRDVNTDTQYF; CDR3nt: TGCGCCAGCAGCCGGGACGTCAACACAGATACGCAGTATTTT
len: 15; abundance: -; j_gene: TRBJ2-1; v_gene: TRBV20-1; d_gene: -; CDR3aa: CSARDRRTSYNEQFF; CDR3nt: TGCAGTGCTAGAGATAGAAGAACCTCCTACAATGAGCAGTTCTTC
len: 14; abundance: -; j_gene: TRBJ2-5; v_gene: TRBV7-2; d_gene: -; CDR3aa: CASSPSIDLETQYF; CDR3nt: TGTGCCAGCAGCCCCTCGATTGACCTAGAGACCCAGTACTTC
len: 17; abundance: few; j_gene: TRBJ1-1; v_gene: TRBV7-2; d_gene: -; CDR3aa: CASSRPAQSGGGGEAFF; CDR3nt: TGTGCCAGCAGCCGCCCGGCCCAGAGCGGGGGGGGAGGTGAAGCTTTCTTT
len: 14; abundance: few; j_gene: TRBJ1-2; v_gene: TRBV5-1; d_gene: -; CDR3aa: CASSPGGAGDGYTF; CDR3nt: TGCGCCAGCAGCCCGGGGGGGGCGGGCGATGGCTACACCTTC
len: 14; abundance: many; j_gene: TRBJ1-1; v_gene: TRBV5-1; d_gene: -; CDR3aa: CASSFYGMNTEAFF; CDR3nt: TGCGCCAGCAGCTTTTACGGCATGAACACTGAAGCTTTCTTT
len: 14; abundance: few; j_gene: TRBJ2-2; v_gene: TRBV5-1; d_gene: TRBD1; CDR3aa: CASSWGQGTGELFF; CDR3nt: TGCGCCAGCAGCTGGGGACAGGGAACCGGGGAGCTGTTTTTT